This T cell receptor (beta chain) originates from a study of T cell repertoires in ileal Crohn's disease. Background on the study: Patients had a median 7.9-year disease duration, and less than 45% were active smokers.

As to this clone: The antigen remains unidentified.

Study conclusions and caveats: Compared with non-smokers, active smokers at surgery showed more clonal expansions. Mucosal expansions were suggested to be mainly CD8 T cells.

Assay used: immunoSEQ multiplex PCR; TCRdb lists only in-frame clones, some missing. This sample yields about 6,600 clones, of which 60% to 80% are seen a single time; roughly 9.8% belongs to the top ten. Germline trimming cut 3 bases from V and 7 bases from J; bases unmatched to any gene: 7. The CDR3 extends over 14 amino acids. Germline V gives CDR1 GTSNPN, CDR2 SVGIG (reference sequence). The receptor was isolated from an adult with Crohn's disease. Sequencing was performed on ileal tissue. V usage is TRBV30 and J usage is TRBJ1-4; TRBD1 aligns across 8 bases. The CDR3 loop is CAWSQGARIEKLFF. In DNA, the CDR3 is TGTGCCTGGAGCCAGGGGGCGCGGATTGAAAAACTGTTTTTT. Full variable domain (rest looked up from reference TRBV30 and TRBJ1-4): SQTIHQWPATLVQPVGSPLSLECTVEGTSNPNLYWYRQAAGRGLQLLFYSVGIGQISSEVPQNLSASRPQDRQFILSSKKLLLSDSGFYLCAWSQGARIEKLFFGSGTQLSVL.